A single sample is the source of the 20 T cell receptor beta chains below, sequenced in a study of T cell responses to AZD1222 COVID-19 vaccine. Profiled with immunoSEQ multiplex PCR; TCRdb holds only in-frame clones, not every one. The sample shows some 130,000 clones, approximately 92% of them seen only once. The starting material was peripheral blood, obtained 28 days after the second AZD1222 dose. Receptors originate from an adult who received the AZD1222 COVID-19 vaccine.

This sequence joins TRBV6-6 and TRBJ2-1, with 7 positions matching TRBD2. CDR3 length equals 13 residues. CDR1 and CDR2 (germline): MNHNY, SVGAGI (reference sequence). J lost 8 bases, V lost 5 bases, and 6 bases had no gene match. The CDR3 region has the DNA TGTGCCAGCAGTAGAGGGACTATCCATGAGCAGTTCTTC. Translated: CASSRGTIHEQFF.

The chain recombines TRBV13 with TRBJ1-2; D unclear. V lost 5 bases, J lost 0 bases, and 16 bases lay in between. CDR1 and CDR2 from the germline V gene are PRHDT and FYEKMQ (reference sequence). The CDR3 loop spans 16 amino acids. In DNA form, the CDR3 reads TGTGCCAGCAGCCCCCCAACAGCGCCTACTAACTATGGCTACACCTTC. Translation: CASSPPTAPTNYGYTF. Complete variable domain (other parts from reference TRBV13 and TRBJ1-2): AAGVIQSPRHLIKEKRETATLKCYPIPRHDTVYWYQQGPGQDPQFLISFYEKMQSDKGSIPDRFSAQQFSDYHSELNMSSLELGDSALYFCASSPPTAPTNYGYTFGSGTRLTVV.

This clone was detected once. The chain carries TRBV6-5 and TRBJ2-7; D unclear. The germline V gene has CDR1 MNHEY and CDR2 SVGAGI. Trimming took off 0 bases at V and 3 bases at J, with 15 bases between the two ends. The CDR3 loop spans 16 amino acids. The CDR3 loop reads CASSYSLSRGSYEQYF. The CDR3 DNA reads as TGTGCCAGCAGTTACTCGCTAAGTAGAGGAAGCTACGAGCAGTACTTC.

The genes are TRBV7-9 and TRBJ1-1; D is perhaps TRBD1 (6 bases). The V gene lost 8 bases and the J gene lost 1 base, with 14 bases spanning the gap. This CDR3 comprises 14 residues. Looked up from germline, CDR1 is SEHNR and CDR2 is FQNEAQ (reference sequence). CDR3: CASRPTGQNTEAFF. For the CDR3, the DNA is TGTGCCAGCCGACCGACAGGACAGAACACTGAAGCTTTCTTT.

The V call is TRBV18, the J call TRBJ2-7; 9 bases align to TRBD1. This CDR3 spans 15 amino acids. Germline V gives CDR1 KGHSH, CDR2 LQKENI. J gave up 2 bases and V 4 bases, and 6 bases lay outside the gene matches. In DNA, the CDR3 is TGTGCCAGCTCACGCCCGGGACAGGGTCCCTACGAGCAGTACTTC. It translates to CASSRPGQGPYEQYF.

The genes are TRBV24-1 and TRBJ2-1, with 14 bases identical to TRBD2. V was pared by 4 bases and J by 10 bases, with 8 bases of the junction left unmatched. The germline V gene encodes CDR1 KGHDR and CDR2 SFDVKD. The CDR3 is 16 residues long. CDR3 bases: TGTGCCACCAGTGAGGGGACTAGCGGGGGCCTCGAGGAGCAGTTCTTC. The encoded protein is CATSEGTSGGLEEQFF.

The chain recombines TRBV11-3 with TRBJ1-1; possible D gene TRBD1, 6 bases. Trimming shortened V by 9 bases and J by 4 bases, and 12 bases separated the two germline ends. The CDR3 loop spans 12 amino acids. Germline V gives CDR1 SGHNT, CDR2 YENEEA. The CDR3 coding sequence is TGTGCCAGTAGGCTAGGGGGCACTGAAGCTTTCTTT. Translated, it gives CASRLGGTEAFF.

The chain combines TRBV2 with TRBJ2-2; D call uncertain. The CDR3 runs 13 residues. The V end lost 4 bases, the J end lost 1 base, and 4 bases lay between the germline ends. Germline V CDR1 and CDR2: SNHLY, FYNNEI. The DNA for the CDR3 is TGTGCCAGCAGTGCGGAGAACACCGGGGAGCTGTTTTTT. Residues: CASSAENTGELFF.

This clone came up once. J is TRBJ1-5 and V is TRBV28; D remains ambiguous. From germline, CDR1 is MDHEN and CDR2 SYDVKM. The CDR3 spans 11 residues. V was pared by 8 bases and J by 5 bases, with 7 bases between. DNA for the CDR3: TGTGCCAGCGGGCACCATCAGCCCCAGCATTTT. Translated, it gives CASGHHQPQHF.

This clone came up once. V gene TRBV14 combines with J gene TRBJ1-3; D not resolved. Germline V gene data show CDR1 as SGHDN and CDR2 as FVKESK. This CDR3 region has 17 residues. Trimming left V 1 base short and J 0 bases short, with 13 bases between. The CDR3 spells CASSQVGGFLSGNTIYF. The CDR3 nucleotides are TGTGCCAGCAGCCAAGTGGGCGGATTTCTCTCTGGAAACACCATATATTTT. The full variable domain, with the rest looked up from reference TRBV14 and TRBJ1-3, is EAGVTQFPSHSVIEKGQTVTLRCDPISGHDNLYWYRRVMGKEIKFLLHFVKESKQDESGMPNNRFLAERTGGTYSTLKVQPAELEDSGVYFCASSQVGGFLSGNTIYFGEGSWLTVV.

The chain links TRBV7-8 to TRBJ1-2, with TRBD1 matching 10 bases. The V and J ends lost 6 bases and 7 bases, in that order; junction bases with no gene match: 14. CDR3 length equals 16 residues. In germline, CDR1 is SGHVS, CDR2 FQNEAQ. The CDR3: CASSPPPGQGVVGYTF. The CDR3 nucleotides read TGTGCCAGCAGTCCCCCCCCCGGACAGGGGGTTGTTGGCTACACCTTC.

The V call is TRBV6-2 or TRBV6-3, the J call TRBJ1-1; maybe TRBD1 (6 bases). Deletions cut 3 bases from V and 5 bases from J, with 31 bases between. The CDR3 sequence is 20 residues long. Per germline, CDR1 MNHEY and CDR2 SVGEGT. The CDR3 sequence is CASSYTSPLNAQGRRTEAFF. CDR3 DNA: TGTGCCAGCAGTTATACCTCCCCACTTAACGCTCAGGGGAGGAGGACTGAAGCTTTCTTT.

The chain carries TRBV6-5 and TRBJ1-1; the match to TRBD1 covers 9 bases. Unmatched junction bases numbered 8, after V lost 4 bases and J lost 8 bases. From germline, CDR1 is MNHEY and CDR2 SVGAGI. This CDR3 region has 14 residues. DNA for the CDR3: TGTGCCAGCAGTTGGGGAGGACAGGGGAGAGAAGCTTTCTTT. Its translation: CASSWGGQGREAFF.

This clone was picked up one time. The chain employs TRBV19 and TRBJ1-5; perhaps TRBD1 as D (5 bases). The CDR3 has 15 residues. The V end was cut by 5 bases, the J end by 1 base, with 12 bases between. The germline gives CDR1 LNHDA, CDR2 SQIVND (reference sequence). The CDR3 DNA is TGTGCCAGTAGTGCCGGGGCCATAAGCAATCAGCCCCAGCATTTT. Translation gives CASSAGAISNQPQHF. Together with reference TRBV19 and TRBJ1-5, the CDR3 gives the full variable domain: DGGITQSPKYLFRKEGQNVTLSCEQNLNHDAMYWYRQDPGQGLRLIYYSQIVNDFQKGDIAEGYSVSREKKESFPLTVTSAQKNPTAFYLCASSAGAISNQPQHFGDGTRLSIL.

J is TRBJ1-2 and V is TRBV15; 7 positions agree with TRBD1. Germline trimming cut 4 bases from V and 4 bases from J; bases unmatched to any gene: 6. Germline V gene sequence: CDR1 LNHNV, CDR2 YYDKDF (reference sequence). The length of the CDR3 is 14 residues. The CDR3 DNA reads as TGTGCCACCAGCACCCATCAGGGGGTCTATGGCTACACCTTC. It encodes CATSTHQGVYGYTF.

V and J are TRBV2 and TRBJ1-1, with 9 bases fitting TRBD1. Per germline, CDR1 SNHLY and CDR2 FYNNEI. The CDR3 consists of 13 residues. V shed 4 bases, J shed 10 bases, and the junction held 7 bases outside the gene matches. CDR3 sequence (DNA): TGTGCCAGCAGTGTTGAAGGACAGGGGACAGCTTTCTTT. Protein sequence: CASSVEGQGTAFF.

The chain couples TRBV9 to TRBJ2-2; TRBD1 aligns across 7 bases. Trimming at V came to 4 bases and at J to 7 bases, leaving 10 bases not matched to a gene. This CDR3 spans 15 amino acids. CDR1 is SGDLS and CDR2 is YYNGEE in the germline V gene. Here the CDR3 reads CASSRSGQEYGELFF. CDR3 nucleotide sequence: TGTGCCAGCAGCAGGAGCGGACAGGAATACGGGGAGCTGTTTTTT.

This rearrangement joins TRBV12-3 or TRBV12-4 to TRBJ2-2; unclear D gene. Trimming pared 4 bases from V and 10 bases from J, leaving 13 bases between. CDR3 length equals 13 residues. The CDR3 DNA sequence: TGTGCCAGCAGTTGGGTGACCCCCGAGGAGCTGTTTTTT. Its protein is CASSWVTPEELFF.

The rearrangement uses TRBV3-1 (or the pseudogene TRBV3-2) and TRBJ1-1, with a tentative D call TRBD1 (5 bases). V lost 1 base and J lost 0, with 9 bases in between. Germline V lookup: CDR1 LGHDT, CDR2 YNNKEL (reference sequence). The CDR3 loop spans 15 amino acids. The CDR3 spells CASSQGEGMNTEAFF. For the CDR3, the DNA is TGTGCCAGCAGCCAAGGTGAGGGGATGAACACTGAAGCTTTCTTT.

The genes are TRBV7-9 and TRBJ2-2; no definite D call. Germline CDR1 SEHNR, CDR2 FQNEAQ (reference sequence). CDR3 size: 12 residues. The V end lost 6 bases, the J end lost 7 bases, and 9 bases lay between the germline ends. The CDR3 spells CASSLGVGELFF. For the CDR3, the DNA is TGTGCCAGCAGTCTGGGTGTCGGGGAGCTGTTTTTT.